The 2 T cell receptor beta chains presented below share a single source sample, sequenced in a study of shared clonotypes between healthy human individuals. Libraries were prepared by immunoSEQ multiplex PCR; TCRdb keeps only in-frame clonotypes and omits some of them. In the table there are about 190,000 clones, around 63% of which are singletons. The source material was memory CD4+ T cells sorted from blood. Subset in this sample: CD45RA-negative fraction. Receptors were obtained from a man aged 30-40 years in good health.

The V gene is TRBV6-1, the J gene TRBJ1-1, with 8 nucleotides matching TRBD1. Germline assignment: CDR1 MNHNS and CDR2 SASEGT. The CDR3 runs to 15 residues. After removal of 5 bases from V and 6 bases from J, the junction contained 11 bases not matched to a gene. CDR3 sequence (DNA): TGTGCCAGCAGTACCCGACAGGGGCAGTGGTCTGAAGCTTTCTTT. Amino acids: CASSTRQGQWSEAFF.

The J gene is TRBJ2-3, the V gene TRBV9; perhaps D is TRBD1 or TRBD2 (6 bases each). This CDR3 comprises 14 residues. CDR1 and CDR2 from the germline V gene are SGDLS and YYNGEE. V lost 0 bases and J lost 10, with 15 bases in between. This chain's CDR3 is CASSVGDTGTPQYF. The CDR3 bases are TGTGCCAGCAGCGTAGGGGACACCGGGACTCCGCAGTATTTT. Full variable domain (missing parts from reference TRBV9 and TRBJ2-3): DSGVTQTPKHLITATGQRVTLRCSPRSGDLSVYWYQQSLDQGLQFLIQYYNGEERAKGNILERFSAQQFPDLHSELNLSSLELGDSALYFCASSVGDTGTPQYFGPGTRLTVL.